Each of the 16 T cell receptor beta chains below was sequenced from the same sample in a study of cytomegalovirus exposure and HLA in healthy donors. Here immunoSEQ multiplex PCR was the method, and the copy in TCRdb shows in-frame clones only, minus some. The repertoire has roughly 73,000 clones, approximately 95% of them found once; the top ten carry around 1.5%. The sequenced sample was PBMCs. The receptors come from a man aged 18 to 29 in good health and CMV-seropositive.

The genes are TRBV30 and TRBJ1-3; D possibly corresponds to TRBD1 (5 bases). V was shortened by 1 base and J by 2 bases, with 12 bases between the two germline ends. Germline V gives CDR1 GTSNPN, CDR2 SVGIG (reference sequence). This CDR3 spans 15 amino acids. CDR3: CAWSAGRGPGNTIYF. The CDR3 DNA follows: TGTGCCTGGAGTGCAGGGCGGGGCCCTGGAAACACCATATATTTT.

This CDR3 reads CASSPGQETQYF. CDR3 nucleotides: TGTGCCAGCTCTCCCGGCCAAGAGACCCAGTACTTC. The rearrangement joins TRBV18 to TRBJ2-5; D gene unclear. The V gene's germline CDR1 is KGHSH and CDR2 LQKENI. V lost 6 bases, J lost 1 base, and 6 bases lay in between. CDR3 length: 12 amino acids.

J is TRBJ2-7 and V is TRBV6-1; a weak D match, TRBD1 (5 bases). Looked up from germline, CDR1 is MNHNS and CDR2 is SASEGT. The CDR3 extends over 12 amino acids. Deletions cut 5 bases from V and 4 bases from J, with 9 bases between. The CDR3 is CASSSQGYEQYF. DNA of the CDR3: TGTGCCAGCAGTTCCCAGGGTTACGAGCAGTACTTC.

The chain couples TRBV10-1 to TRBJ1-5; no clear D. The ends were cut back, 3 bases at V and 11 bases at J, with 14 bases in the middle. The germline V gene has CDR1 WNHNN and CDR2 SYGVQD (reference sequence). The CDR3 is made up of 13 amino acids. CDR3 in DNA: TGCGCCAGCAGTGAATTTGAGACATCGTCCCAGCATTTT. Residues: CASSEFETSSQHF.

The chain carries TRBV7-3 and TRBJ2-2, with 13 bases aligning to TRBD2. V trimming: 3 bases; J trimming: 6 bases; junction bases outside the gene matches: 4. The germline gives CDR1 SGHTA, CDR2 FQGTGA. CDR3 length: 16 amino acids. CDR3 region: CASSFRLAGGPGELFF. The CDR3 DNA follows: TGTGCCAGCAGCTTTAGACTAGCGGGAGGCCCCGGGGAGCTGTTTTTT.

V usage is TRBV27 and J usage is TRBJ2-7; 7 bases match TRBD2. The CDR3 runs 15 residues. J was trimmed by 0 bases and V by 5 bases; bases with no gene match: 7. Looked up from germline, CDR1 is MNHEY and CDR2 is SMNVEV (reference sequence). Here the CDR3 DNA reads TGTGCCAGCAGTATGTTCTCGGGAGGCTCCTACGAGCAGTACTTC. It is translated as CASSMFSGGSYEQYF.

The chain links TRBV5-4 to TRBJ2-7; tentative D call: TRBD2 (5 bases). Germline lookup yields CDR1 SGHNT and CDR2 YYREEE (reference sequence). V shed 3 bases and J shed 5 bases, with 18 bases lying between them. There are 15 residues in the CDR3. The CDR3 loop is CASSWPLASIHEQYF. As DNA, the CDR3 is TGTGCCAGCAGCTGGCCCCTGGCTAGCATTCACGAGCAGTACTTC.

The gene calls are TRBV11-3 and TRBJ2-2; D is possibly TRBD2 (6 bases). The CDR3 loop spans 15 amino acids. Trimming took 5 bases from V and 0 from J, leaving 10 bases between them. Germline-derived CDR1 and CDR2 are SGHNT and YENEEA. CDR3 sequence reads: CASSTTSANTGELFF. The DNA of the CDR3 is TGTGCCAGCAGCACGACTAGTGCGAACACCGGGGAGCTGTTTTTT.

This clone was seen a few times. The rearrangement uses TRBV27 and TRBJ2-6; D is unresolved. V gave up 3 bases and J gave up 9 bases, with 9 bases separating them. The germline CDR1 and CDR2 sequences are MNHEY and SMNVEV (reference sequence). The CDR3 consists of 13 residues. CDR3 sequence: CASSLGPVNVLTF. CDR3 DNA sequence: TGTGCCAGCAGTTTGGGCCCGGTCAACGTCCTGACTTTC.

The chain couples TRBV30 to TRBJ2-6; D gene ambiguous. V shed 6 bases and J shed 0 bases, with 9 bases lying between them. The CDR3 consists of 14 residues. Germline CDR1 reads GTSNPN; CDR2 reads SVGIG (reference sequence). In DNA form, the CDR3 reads TGTGCCTGCCATGTCGGCTCTGGGGCCAACGTCCTGACTTTC. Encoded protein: CACHVGSGANVLTF.

CDR3 in amino acids: CASSYRTGANYGYTF. In DNA, the CDR3 is TGTGCCAGCAGTTACAGGACTGGAGCTAACTATGGCTACACCTTC. The chain is built from TRBV6-5 and TRBJ1-2; the D is unclear. Trimming cost V 2 bases and J 0 bases, with 10 bases left between them. The germline CDR1 and CDR2 sequences are MNHEY and SVGAGI. The CDR3 is 15 residues long.

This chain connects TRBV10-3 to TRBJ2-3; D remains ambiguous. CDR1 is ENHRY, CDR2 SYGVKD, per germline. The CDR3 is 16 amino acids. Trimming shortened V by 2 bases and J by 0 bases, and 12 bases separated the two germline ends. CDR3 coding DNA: TGTGCCATCAGTGAGGAAGAGACACCTAGCACAGATACGCAGTATTTT. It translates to CAISEEETPSTDTQYF.

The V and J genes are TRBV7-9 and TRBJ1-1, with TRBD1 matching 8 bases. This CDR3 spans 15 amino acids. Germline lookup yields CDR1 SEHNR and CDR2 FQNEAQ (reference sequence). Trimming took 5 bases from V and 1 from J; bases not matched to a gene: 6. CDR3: CASSETGGQNTEAFF. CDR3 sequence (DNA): TGTGCCAGCAGCGAAACAGGGGGACAGAACACTGAAGCTTTCTTT.

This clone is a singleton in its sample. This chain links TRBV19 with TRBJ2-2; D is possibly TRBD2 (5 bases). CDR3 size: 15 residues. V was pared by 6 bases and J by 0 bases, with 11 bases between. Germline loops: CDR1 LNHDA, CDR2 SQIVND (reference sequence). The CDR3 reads CASSLTRPNTGELFF. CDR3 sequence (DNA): TGTGCCAGTAGCCTAACTAGACCGAACACCGGGGAGCTGTTTTTT.

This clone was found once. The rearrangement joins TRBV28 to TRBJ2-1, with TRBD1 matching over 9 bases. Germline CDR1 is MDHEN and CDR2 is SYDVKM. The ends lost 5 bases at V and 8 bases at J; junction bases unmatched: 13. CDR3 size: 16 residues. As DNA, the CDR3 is TGTGCCAGCAGTATCCCGGGACAGGGAACGCTGGATGAGCAGTTCTTC. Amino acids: CASSIPGQGTLDEQFF.

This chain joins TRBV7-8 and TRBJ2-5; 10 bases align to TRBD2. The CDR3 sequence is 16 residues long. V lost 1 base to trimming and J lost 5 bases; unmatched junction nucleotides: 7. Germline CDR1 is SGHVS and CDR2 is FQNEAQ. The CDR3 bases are TGTGCCAGCAGCTTAGATATTAGCGGGAGGCGGGAGACCCAGTACTTC. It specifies CASSLDISGRRETQYF.